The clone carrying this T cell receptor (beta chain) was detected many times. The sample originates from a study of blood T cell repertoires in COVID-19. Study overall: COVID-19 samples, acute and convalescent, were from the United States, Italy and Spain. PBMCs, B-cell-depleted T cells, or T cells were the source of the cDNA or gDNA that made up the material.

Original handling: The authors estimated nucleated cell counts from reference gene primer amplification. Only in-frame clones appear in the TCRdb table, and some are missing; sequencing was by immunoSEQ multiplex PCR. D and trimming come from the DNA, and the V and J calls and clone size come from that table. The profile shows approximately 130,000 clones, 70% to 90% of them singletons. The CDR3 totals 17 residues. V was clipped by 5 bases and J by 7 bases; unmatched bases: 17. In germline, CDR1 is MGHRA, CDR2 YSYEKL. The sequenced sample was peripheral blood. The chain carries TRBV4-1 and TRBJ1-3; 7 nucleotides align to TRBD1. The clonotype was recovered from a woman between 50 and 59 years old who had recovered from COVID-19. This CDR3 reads CASSYGPGQRRGNTIYF. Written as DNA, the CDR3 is TGCGCCAGCAGCTATGGCCCGGGACAGAGGAGAGGCAACACCATATATTTT.